This T cell receptor (beta chain) emerged from a study of blood T cells in healthy people across ages (dated by TCRdb to the mid-2010s). Describing the broader study: In model experiments, template switching captured about one uniquely barcoded TCR beta cDNA molecule for every two T cells. For two donors (one aged 18 to 30 and one aged 80 or older), the study analyzed two additional independent replicas of 1 million unique cDNA reads from the same blood draw. To avoid experimental bias, donors of different ages were distributed randomly across sequencing lanes. The donors were split into four age groups: young (average around 15 years), middle-aged (around 37), aged (62) and long-lived (under 85). Age-related changes in TCR beta repertoire diversity were measured in the study by deep sequencing normalized with unique cDNA molecular identifiers.

About this clonotype: Its recognized antigen is unknown. A read error may account for a junction end that differs from germline.

The donors were 40 or so Caucasian individuals from Russia, aged about 6 to 95 years, who were systemically healthy. Each donor gave ten milliliters of peripheral blood, collected into EDTA-treated Vacutainer tubes. PBMCs were isolated by Ficoll-Paque density-gradient centrifugation, with at least 6 million obtained per sample. Total RNA was extracted from PBMCs with Trizol reagent, with at least 5.5 micrograms obtained per sample. Naive CD45RAhigh/CD27high T cell percentages were measured by flow cytometry on a PBMC aliquot from every donor. Results and caveats for the whole study, not just this receptor: There was a strong correlation between observed TCR beta diversity and the percentage of naive T cells measured by flow cytometry. Since profiling was done on bulk unsorted PBMCs, naive and antigen-experienced compartments could not be conclusively compared. Because the CMV infection status of the donors was unknown, age-related changes in expanded clonotypes may potentially have been confounded. Estimates of total diversity based on one million sequenced T cells were considered lower bounds and underestimates. Observed TCR beta diversity per million T cells fell roughly linearly with age, and a significant reduction was already apparent by age around 44. The long-lived group showed more naive CD4+ T cells, fewer expanded clones and increased TCR diversity than the aged group, suggesting age selection.

The CDR3 holds 13 amino acids from the cysteine to the phenylalanine. Of the read, only the CDR3 DNA is kept; its 39 bases are in frame from base 1. CDR1 and CDR2 are read off the germline V gene as MNHEY and SVGAGI. The library came from 5' RACE. TCRdb shows the sequencer as Illumina HiSeq 2500. A second roughly 6 to 12 cycle PCR used a sample-barcoded 5' primer and a J-beta primer mix. Each TCR beta cDNA molecule received a unique molecular identifier from a template-switch 5' adaptor carrying 12 random nucleotides. Each sample yielded at least 3 million CDR3-containing paired-end reads. First-strand cDNA synthesis was performed from all RNA using the Mint cDNA synthesis kit, with priming by a TRBC-specific oligonucleotide. Following uracil-DNA glycosylase treatment, a first 18-cycle PCR with universal primers M1SS and BC2_uni_R was performed on all cDNA. Per the authors' processing: For normalization, 1 million high-quality reads, each with a distinct molecular identifier, were randomly selected from each sample. Reads sharing molecular identifiers were discarded rather than binned into consensus sequences. MiTCR, with a Q25 quality threshold and the strictest error-elimination algorithm, was used for CDR3 identification, clonotype clustering and error correction. A nonparametric unseen species model with Euler transformation was used to estimate a lower bound on total TCR beta diversity. The public sequencing data were trimmed at Q25 with fastp and processed into clonotypes with MiXCR by TCRdb, which kept only in-frame beta chains. Rows with a matching CDR3 protein are joined into one entry that keeps the most common DNA and genes. TCRdb's processing, not the study's, gives the V and J calls here. The sample yields approximately 1,100,000 distinct CDR3 sequences; 45% were counted once. Clones ranked in the top ten supply 18% of the sample.

Here the chain combines TRBV6-5 and TRBJ2-7; the D gene assignment is ambiguous. The sample consisted of blood. The sequence derives from a woman aged 55-70 years in good health. Read as DNA, the sequence is TGTGCCAGCAGTGACTCTATAGGGTACGAGCAGTACTTC. This encodes CASSDSIGYEQYF.